Sequencing of this T cell receptor (beta chain) was carried out in a study of T cells expressing NK-cell markers (dated by TCRdb to 2018 to 2021). At the level of the whole study: Eight or nine donors provided sorted CD3+CD56+NKG2C+, CD3+CD56+NKG2C- and CD3+CD56-NKG2C+ T-cell subsets, whose TCR beta-chain repertoires were profiled. Among the eight sequenced donors, only one was HCMV-seronegative, while the other seven were HCMV-seropositive. The eight sequenced donors were randomly selected healthy volunteers, three men and five women. Sequencing of the libraries produced 2 x 150 bp reads on Illumina HiSeq 2000/2500, MiSeq or NextSeq. What the research found in general, with its limitations: Those dominant clonotypes were again the most abundant among CD3+CD56-NKG2C+ cells in a few donors, at about 25-60.1%. In six or seven donors, the dominant CD3+CD56+NKG2C+ clonotypes ranked among the top 10 CD8+ clonotypes, making up 1.0-7.0% of CD8+ T cells. It remained unclear whether the expanded NKG2C-expressing T cell clones were specific for HCMV antigens.

A note on this clonotype: What antigen it recognizes has not been identified.

The reads were generated on an Illumina HiSeq 2000. TCR beta cDNA libraries were made by 5'RACE template switching that added a universal primer site and unique molecular identifiers. cDNA synthesis was primed from the TCR beta constant segment, followed by two successive PCR amplification steps. As for how the authors treated the data: Reads were demultiplexed and grouped by UMI with MIGEC, and clonotypes were assembled and quantified with MiTCR. To remove erroneous sequences, TCR cDNA sequences were retained only when supported by two or more reads. The tcR package was used for downstream repertoire analysis, with clonotypes matched between fractions based on CDR3 nucleotide sequence plus V segment. VDJmatch was used to annotate antigen specificity against VDJdb, with one amino acid substitution in CDR3 allowed. TCRdb reprocessed the reads and provides one entry for every CDR3 protein sequence; no DNA is given. These V and J calls are TCRdb output, not the study's own analysis. This sample's clone table shows hundreds of thousands of distinct CDR3 sequences. The ten largest account for 4% to 4.5% of the sample.

A commercial ELISA kit detecting HCMV-specific IgG in serum was used to determine HCMV serostatus. Peripheral blood mononuclear cells were isolated from blood by Ficoll density gradient centrifugation. The sample comprised blood T cells: a sorted CD56 or NKG2C T cell subset, CD4+ or CD8+ T cells, or bulk PBMC T cells (not recorded which). This clonotype was obtained from a woman aged 18 to 75 in good health.

The CDR3 region has the sequence CSGARESYNEQFF. In this chain, TRBV29-1 is recombined with TRBJ2-1; TCRdb returns TRBD1, unconfirmable since there is no DNA. Taken from cysteine to phenylalanine, the CDR3 has 13 residues. No DNA has been recorded. As encoded in the germline V gene, CDR1 is SQVTM while CDR2 is ANQGSEA.